A selection of T cell receptor beta chains follows, all from one sample in a study of radiotherapy plus CTLA-4 blockade in lung cancer. The repertoire was sequenced with immunoSEQ multiplex PCR; TCRdb's copy has only in-frame clones and lacks some. Here the sample spans about 59,000 clones, just under 85% being singletons. Specimen: peripheral blood, collected from a patient treated with radiotherapy plus ipilimumab. All receptors derive from a human donor with non-small cell lung cancer whose response to radiotherapy plus ipilimumab could not be evaluated. CDR3s include the opening cysteine and the closing phenylalanine or tryptophan. A D gene is named only where the DNA matches it firmly. Only part of the rows carry a size: once, few, many, or a class if the clone is expanded.

TRBD2,TRBV4-1,-,TRBJ2-7,TGCGCCAGCAGCCTCGTAGCGGGAGGTAACTACGAGCAGTACTTC,CASSLVAGGNYEQYF
TRBD1,TRBV19,-,TRBJ2-1,TGTGCCAGTAGCCTACGGGACAGGGAGGGCAATGAGCAGTTCTTC,CASSLRDREGNEQFF
-,TRBV6-1,-,TRBJ2-5,TGTGCCAGCAGGCCCGGGGGGCACGGAGGAGAGACCCAGTACTTC,CASRPGGHGGETQYF
-,TRBV14,-,TRBJ2-1,TGTGCCACCCCCGGCGAAGCGGGTCTAGATGAGCAGTTCTTC,CATPGEAGLDEQFF
-,TRBV11-2,-,TRBJ2-5,TGTGCCAGCAGCCAGGCGGAGACCCAGTACTTC,CASSQAETQYF
TRBD1,TRBV28,once,TRBJ1-1,TGTGCCAGCAGTTCGACAGGGGCGAGGACTGAAGCTTTCTTT,CASSSTGARTEAFF
-,TRBV11-2,-,TRBJ2-3,TGTGCCAGCAGCCTAGCCGGGGAGTATATAGATACGCAGTATTTT,CASSLAGEYIDTQYF
TRBD1,TRBV9,-,TRBJ1-1,TGTGCCAGCAGCGTCGCACCCGACAGGGCGGGGACTGAAGCTTTCTTT,CASSVAPDRAGTEAFF
TRBD1,TRBV5-1,-,TRBJ2-7,TGCGCCAGCAGCGCGGGACAGGGGGCTCTCCACGAGCAGTACTTC,CASSAGQGALHEQYF
-,TRBV28,-,TRBJ1-1,TGTGCCAGCTGGACAGCGAACACTGAAGCTTTCTTT,CASWTANTEAFF
TRBD2,TRBV5-1,-,TRBJ2-1,TGCGCCAGCAGGTCGGGGGTTGGGACTAATAACAATGAGCAGTTCTTC,CASRSGVGTNNNEQFF
TRBD2,TRBV28,-,TRBJ2-1,TGTGCCAGCAGTTCCTATCTGACTAGCGGGAGGAAGGGCTCCTACAATGAGCAGTTCTTC,CASSSYLTSGRKGSYNEQFF
-,TRBV2,-,TRBJ1-4,TGTGCCAGCAGCGCCGAGGGAGGGCGGGAAAAACTGTTTTTT,CASSAEGGREKLFF
TRBD1,TRBV19,few,TRBJ1-5,TGTGCCAGTAGTGACAGGGGGGAAATCAATCAGCCCCAGCATTTT,CASSDRGEINQPQHF
-,TRBV19,few,TRBJ2-3,TGTTCCAGTAGTTTCACGGCTGATAGCAATCAGCCCCAGTATTTT,CSSSFTADSNQPQYF
TRBD1,TRBV18,-,TRBJ1-2,TGTGCCAGCTCGCTTGACAGGGCTGGCTATGGCTACACCTTC,CASSLDRAGYGYTF
-,TRBV10-2,-,TRBJ1-2,TGCGCCAGCAGAGGGGGTACTAACTATGGCTACACCTTC,CASRGGTNYGYTF
TRBD2,TRBV7-8,-,TRBJ2-3,TGTGCCAGCAGCTTAGCGGGAGGGCTTGATACGCAGTATTTT,CASSLAGGLDTQYF
-,TRBV6-7,-,TRBJ2-2,TGTGCCAGCAATACCGTGGGTGCGGGTACCGGGGAGCTGTTTTTT,CASNTVGAGTGELFF
-,TRBV6-1,once,TRBJ2-7,TGTGCCAGCAGTGATGGACAGACCTACGAGCAGTACTTC,CASSDGQTYEQYF
TRBD2,TRBV5-6,-,TRBJ2-4,TGTGCCAGCAGCTTGGCGGGAGGGGGCAAAAACATTCAGTACTTC,CASSLAGGGKNIQYF
TRBD2,TRBV5-1,-,TRBJ2-7,TGCGCCAGCAGCTTGGGGGGGGGAACTAGCTACGAGCAGTACTTC,CASSLGGGTSYEQYF
-,TRBV7-8,-,TRBJ2-3,TGTGCCAGCAGCCCCCTCGCTCCGTGGGGGGGCAGCACAGATACGCAGTATTTT,CASSPLAPWGGSTDTQYF
-,TRBV27,few,TRBJ1-1,TGTGCCAGCAGTGATCCTATAGGAGTGGAAGCTTTCTTT,CASSDPIGVEAFF
-,TRBV29-1,-,TRBJ2-5,TGCAGCGTTGAAGTTGGGGCTCAAGAGACCCAGTACTTC,CSVEVGAQETQYF
TRBD2,TRBV10-2,-,TRBJ2-1,TGCGCCAGCAGTGTGGGACTAGCGGGAGTCAATGAGCAGTTCTTC,CASSVGLAGVNEQFF
TRBD2,TRBV27,-,TRBJ2-3,TGTGCCAGCAGTTTATCCTGGGGGGGGGTAGATACGCAGTATTTT,CASSLSWGGVDTQYF
TRBD1,TRBV29-1,-,TRBJ1-5,TGCAGCGTTCGGACAGGGGCTAATCAGCCCCAGCATTTT,CSVRTGANQPQHF
-,TRBV14,-,TRBJ1-2,TGTGCCAGCAGCCAAGAGACAGCATACTATGGCTACACCTTC,CASSQETAYYGYTF
-,TRBV27,-,TRBJ2-7,TGTGCCAGCAGTCCGACGACGGGTATCTACGAGCAGTACTTC,CASSPTTGIYEQYF
TRBD2,TRBV7-2,-,TRBJ2-7,TGTGCCAGCGCCTACTTGGGACTAGCGACCTACGAGCAGTACTTC,CASAYLGLATYEQYF
TRBD1,TRBV18,-,TRBJ2-2,TGTGCCAGCTCACCCGGACAGGGGGCCACCGGGGAGCTGTTTTTT,CASSPGQGATGELFF
TRBD2,TRBV10-2,-,TRBJ2-3,TGCGCCAGCAGTGAGGGAGCGGGGATCACAGATACGCAGTATTTT,CASSEGAGITDTQYF